The clone carrying this T cell receptor (beta chain) has a handful of counts. These data belong to a study of beta chain features in type 1 diabetes. The study reverse transcribed the entire isolated RNA, so it sequenced expressed TCRB transcripts. TCRdb's copy holds only in-frame clones and misses some; the assay was immunoSEQ multiplex PCR. The data hold more than 350,000 clones, with more than 9.5% observed a single time. The CDR3 loop spans 16 amino acids. Germline CDR1 is SGDLS and CDR2 is YYNGEE. V was clipped by 4 bases and J by 0 bases, with 16 bases between them. Central memory, naive, regulatory and stem cell-like memory CD4+ cells were sorted by CD45RO/CCR7/CD25/CD127/CD95/CD27.

The sample taken for sequencing was naive CD4+ T cells from blood. This receptor was taken from a woman aged 18-35 years in good health. The V and J genes are TRBV9 and TRBJ2-5; either TRBD1 or TRBD2 may supply D (5 bases each). This CDR3 reads CASSLTGTANQETQYF. The CDR3 nucleotides are TGTGCCAGCAGCCTAACGGGGACGGCCAACCAAGAGACCCAGTACTTC.